Shown below are 27 T cell receptor beta chains from a single sample sequenced in a study of blood T cell repertoires in COVID-19. Sequencing used immunoSEQ multiplex PCR; TCRdb keeps in-frame clones, though not all of them. The data hold about 69,000 clones, with over 75% observed a single time. Sequencing used peripheral blood. The receptors originated from a man older than 75 with acute or convalescent COVID-19.

This chain links TRBV30 with TRBJ1-5; D remains unclear. There are 12 residues in the CDR3. The V end was cut by 2 bases, the J end by 10 bases, with 12 bases between. Germline CDR1 reads GTSNPN; CDR2 reads SVGIG (reference sequence). CDR3 nucleotide sequence: TGTGCCTGGAGTTACGTTGGAGGACCCCAGCATTTT. The encoded protein is CAWSYVGGPQHF.

The gene calls are TRBV10-2 and TRBJ2-7, with 13 bases lining up with TRBD2. Germline trimming cut 8 bases from V and 5 bases from J; bases unmatched to any gene: 9. This CDR3 has 15 amino acids. Per germline, CDR1 WSHSY and CDR2 SAAADI. The CDR3, as DNA: TGCGCCAGCGGGTTACTAGCGGGAGGGCTAAACGAGCAGTACTTC. It encodes CASGLLAGGLNEQYF.

J is TRBJ1-1 and V is TRBV19; a possible D gene is TRBD1 (5 bases). Trimming removed 5 bases from V and 2 bases from J, with 12 bases in between. Germline values: CDR1 LNHDA, CDR2 SQIVND (reference sequence). CDR3 length: 14 amino acids. The CDR3 reads CASSFHQGNTEAFF. The CDR3 DNA reads TGTGCCAGTAGTTTCCACCAGGGAAACACTGAAGCTTTCTTT.

This sequence joins TRBV2 and TRBJ1-5, with D unresolved. The V and J ends lost 4 bases and 4 bases respectively, with 14 bases between them. The CDR3 extends over 15 amino acids. Germline lookup yields CDR1 SNHLY and CDR2 FYNNEI. CDR3 residues: CASSVLQSGNQPQHF. CDR3 DNA sequence: TGTGCCAGCAGTGTTTTGCAGAGCGGGAATCAGCCCCAGCATTTT.

The gene calls are TRBV6-5 and TRBJ1-6; 7 bases are a match to TRBD1. Germline loops: CDR1 MNHEY, CDR2 SVGAGI. The CDR3 is 12 amino acids. J was trimmed by 5 bases and V by 11 bases; bases with no gene match: 3. The CDR3 spells CAAQGNNSPLHF. In nucleotides, the CDR3 is TGTGCCGCACAGGGGAATAATTCACCCCTCCACTTT.

This chain uses TRBV6-5 with TRBJ1-1; 12 bases are a match to TRBD1. The V gene's germline CDR1 is MNHEY and CDR2 SVGAGI. Trimming cost V 6 bases and J 5 bases; bases outside gene matches: 4. The CDR3 has 14 amino acids. CDR3 sequence: CASRGQGARTEAFF. DNA for the CDR3: TGTGCCAGCAGGGGACAGGGGGCGCGAACTGAAGCTTTCTTT.

The chain uses TRBV2 and TRBJ2-7; TRBD2 is a possible D gene (6 bases). Germline CDR1 SNHLY, CDR2 FYNNEI. This CDR3 is built from 11 residues. The CDR3 protein is CVAGRPYEQYF. CDR3 nucleotide sequence: TGTGTGGCGGGACGCCCCTACGAGCAGTACTTC.

This clone showed up just once. The chain is built from TRBV4-2 and TRBJ1-2, with 7 positions matching TRBD1. After removal of 4 bases from V and 7 bases from J, the junction contained 12 bases not matched to a gene. The germline gives CDR1 LGHNA, CDR2 YNFKEQ. This CDR3 spans 15 amino acids. The chain's CDR3 is CASSPKTDRSGGYTF. CDR3 sequence (DNA): TGTGCCAGCAGCCCTAAGACGGACAGGTCGGGTGGCTACACCTTC.

V usage is TRBV30 and J usage is TRBJ1-6; no clear D gene. CDR1 is GTSNPN and CDR2 is SVGIG in the germline V gene (reference sequence). The V gene lost 0 bases and the J gene lost 10 bases, with 13 bases spanning the gap. The CDR3 is 14 amino acids. CDR3 region: CAWSVSGRRSPLHF. The CDR3 DNA follows: TGTGCCTGGAGTGTATCGGGGAGGAGATCACCCCTCCACTTT. The entire variable domain, with the rest obtained from reference TRBV30 and TRBJ1-6, is as follows: SQTIHQWPATLVQPVGSPLSLECTVEGTSNPNLYWYRQAAGRGLQLLFYSVGIGQISSEVPQNLSASRPQDRQFILSSKKLLLSDSGFYLCAWSVSGRRSPLHFGNGTRLTVT.

The count of this clone is one. This chain connects TRBV19 to TRBJ1-2; D is undetermined. With 2 bases removed from V and 0 bases from J, the gap between germline ends came to 4 bases. Germline CDR1 and CDR2: LNHDA and SQIVND (reference sequence). The CDR3 is 13 amino acids. The CDR3 DNA reads as TGTGCCAGTAGTATACAGGCTAACTATGGCTACACCTTC. Translation: CASSIQANYGYTF.

This chain links TRBV30 with TRBJ2-5; 13 nucleotides match TRBD2. Germline V lookup: CDR1 GTSNPN, CDR2 SVGIG (reference sequence). The CDR3 length is 15 residues. Germline trimming cut 7 bases from V and 5 bases from J; bases unmatched to any gene: 10. CDR3 region: CALKRTSGRLETQYF. The CDR3 bases are TGTGCCTTGAAGAGGACTAGCGGGAGATTGGAGACCCAGTACTTC. Filled out from reference TRBV30 and TRBJ2-5, the complete variable domain reads SQTIHQWPATLVQPVGSPLSLECTVEGTSNPNLYWYRQAAGRGLQLLFYSVGIGQISSEVPQNLSASRPQDRQFILSSKKLLLSDSGFYLCALKRTSGRLETQYFGPGTRLLVL.

This clone showed up just once. The V gene is TRBV7-9, the J gene TRBJ1-1; D unresolved. The CDR3 sequence is 12 residues long. V lost 6 bases and J lost 6, with 11 bases in between. The germline V gene has CDR1 SEHNR and CDR2 FQNEAQ (reference sequence). The CDR3 reads CASSSMLSEAFF. CDR3 nucleotide sequence: TGTGCCAGCAGTTCCATGCTATCTGAAGCTTTCTTT.

The genes are TRBV5-1 and TRBJ2-1; TRBD2 matches 9 bases. Germline V gene sequence: CDR1 SGHRS, CDR2 YFSETQ. Unmatched junction bases numbered 9, after V lost 3 bases and J lost 8 bases. The CDR3 runs to 15 residues. The CDR3 DNA reads as TGCGCCAGCAGCTGGGGGAAGGCGGGAGGGTATGAGCAGTTCTTC. Its translation: CASSWGKAGGYEQFF.

This sequence joins TRBV7-8 and TRBJ1-6, with D maybe TRBD1 (6 bases). Per germline, CDR1 SGHVS and CDR2 FQNEAQ. The ends were cut back, 4 bases at V and 5 bases at J, with 12 bases in the middle. The CDR3 is 15 amino acids. The CDR3 nucleotides are TGTGCCAGCAGCTGGACAGCAACCAATAATTCACCCCTCCACTTT. Its translation is CASSWTATNNSPLHF. Looking up the rest from reference TRBV7-8 and TRBJ1-6 gives the full variable domain: GAGVSQSPRYKVAKRGQDVALRCDPISGHVSLFWYQQALGQGPEFLTYFQNEAQLDKSGLPSDRFFAERPEGSVSTLKIQRTQQEDSAVYLCASSWTATNNSPLHFGNGTRLTVT.

The V call is TRBV27, the J call TRBJ2-7; 7 bases are shared with TRBD2. The CDR3 contains 15 residues. Unmatched junction bases numbered 8, after V lost 5 bases and J lost 1 base. Looked up from germline, CDR1 is MNHEY and CDR2 is SMNVEV (reference sequence). The CDR3 bases are TGTGCCAGCAGTCCCATCCTCGGGAGGTCCTACGAGCAGTACTTC. Translated: CASSPILGRSYEQYF.

This chain uses TRBV7-9 with TRBJ1-1; 7 nucleotides agree with TRBD1. Germline V gene sequence: CDR1 SEHNR, CDR2 FQNEAQ (reference sequence). This CDR3 region has 14 residues. J gave up 0 bases and V 6 bases, and 4 bases lay outside the gene matches. The CDR3 spells CASRSGQMNTEAFF. For the CDR3, the DNA is TGTGCCAGCAGATCGGGACAGATGAACACTGAAGCTTTCTTT.

The rearrangement links TRBV6-5 to TRBJ2-2, with TRBD1 identical over 7 bases. CDR1 and CDR2 from the germline V gene are MNHEY and SVGAGI. The length of the CDR3 is 15 residues. V gave up 6 bases and J gave up 7 bases; unmatched junction bases: 11. The chain's CDR3 is CASRTMTGLHGELFF. The CDR3 region has the DNA TGTGCCAGCAGGACCATGACAGGGTTGCACGGGGAGCTGTTTTTT.

The V and J genes are TRBV9 and TRBJ2-7; 14 bases agree with TRBD2. This CDR3 has 18 residues. The ends lost 4 bases at V and 4 bases at J; junction bases unmatched: 13. The V gene's germline CDR1 is SGDLS and CDR2 YYNGEE. The DNA of the CDR3 is TGTGCCAGCAGCCCCTACGGACTAGCGGGAGGTCCTTCTTACGAGCAGTACTTC. Encoded protein: CASSPYGLAGGPSYEQYF.

V usage is TRBV9 and J usage is TRBJ1-1; 9 nucleotides align to TRBD1. Germline loops: CDR1 SGDLS, CDR2 YYNGEE. This CDR3 has 17 residues. Trimming at V came to 0 bases and at J to 4 bases, leaving 10 bases not matched to a gene. The CDR3 DNA reads as TGTGCCAGCAGCGTAGTATCCCCCTTACAGGGGGCCACTGAAGCTTTCTTT. Its protein product is CASSVVSPLQGATEAFF.

The V call is TRBV2, the J call TRBJ1-6, with 8 positions matching TRBD1. Germline lookup yields CDR1 SNHLY and CDR2 FYNNEI. The trim removed 7 bases at V and 11 bases at J, leaving 10 bases unmatched. The CDR3 extends over 14 amino acids. The CDR3 DNA sequence: TGTGCCAGCACTGGACAGGGTGAGAATGCACCCCTCCACTTT. Translation gives CASTGQGENAPLHF.

The chain recombines TRBV19 with TRBJ1-4; D unclear. V lost 8 bases, J lost 13 bases, and 20 bases lay in between. Germline loops: CDR1 LNHDA, CDR2 SQIVND (reference sequence). This CDR3 has 13 residues. CDR3 protein: CASSLRFSGRLFF. CDR3 coding DNA: TGTGCCAGTTCCCTAAGGTTCTCTGGGAGACTGTTTTTT.

The rearrangement links TRBV23-1 to TRBJ2-5, with D tentatively TRBD1 (5 bases). TRBV23-1 is an ORF, with its function uncertain. Deletions cut 6 bases from V and 4 bases from J, with 24 bases between. The CDR3 length is 17 residues. This CDR3 reads CASRRELTGRPGETQYF. The DNA for the CDR3 is TGCGCCAGCAGACGAGAACTTACAGGCAGACCTGGAGAGACCCAGTACTTC.

The chain joins TRBV5-1 to TRBJ2-3, with D possibly matching TRBD2 (6 bases). CDR1 is SGHRS, CDR2 YFSETQ, per germline. V was trimmed by 1 base and J by 0 bases, leaving 9 bases between them. The CDR3 runs to 15 residues. CDR3: CASSLRGRSTDTQYF. The CDR3 bases are TGCGCCAGCAGCTTGAGAGGGAGGAGCACAGATACGCAGTATTTT.

This chain links TRBV4-1 with TRBJ1-1; maybe TRBD1 (6 bases). The germline CDR1 and CDR2 sequences are MGHRA and YSYEKL. Deletions cut 4 bases from V and 1 base from J, with 7 bases between. The CDR3 runs 13 residues. CDR3 region: CASSLDRNTEAFF. CDR3 nucleotides: TGCGCCAGCAGCCTGGACAGGAACACTGAAGCTTTCTTT.

The chain couples TRBV6-5 to TRBJ1-3; the D is unclear. V gave up 6 bases and J gave up 0 bases, with 12 bases separating them. The germline CDR1 and CDR2 sequences are MNHEY and SVGAGI. The CDR3 has 15 residues. The CDR3 protein is CASRQPTGSGNTIYF. DNA of the CDR3: TGTGCCAGCAGGCAACCGACTGGCTCTGGAAACACCATATATTTT.

The chain joins TRBV29-1 to TRBJ1-4; 7 nucleotides match TRBD1. J was trimmed by 4 bases and V by 6 bases; bases with no gene match: 8. The CDR3 sequence is 14 residues long. CDR1 and CDR2 (germline): SQVTM, ANQGSEA. CDR3 sequence: CSVIPTGYNEKLFF. CDR3 DNA sequence: TGCAGCGTAATTCCGACAGGGTATAATGAAAAACTGTTTTTT.

The chain combines TRBV9 with TRBJ1-1; D is unclear. V lost 3 bases to trimming and J lost 3 bases, with 9 bases between them. Germline values: CDR1 SGDLS, CDR2 YYNGEE. CDR3 length equals 13 residues. The CDR3 protein is CASSAEGHTEAFF. The CDR3 DNA is TGTGCCAGCAGCGCGGAGGGTCACACTGAAGCTTTCTTT.